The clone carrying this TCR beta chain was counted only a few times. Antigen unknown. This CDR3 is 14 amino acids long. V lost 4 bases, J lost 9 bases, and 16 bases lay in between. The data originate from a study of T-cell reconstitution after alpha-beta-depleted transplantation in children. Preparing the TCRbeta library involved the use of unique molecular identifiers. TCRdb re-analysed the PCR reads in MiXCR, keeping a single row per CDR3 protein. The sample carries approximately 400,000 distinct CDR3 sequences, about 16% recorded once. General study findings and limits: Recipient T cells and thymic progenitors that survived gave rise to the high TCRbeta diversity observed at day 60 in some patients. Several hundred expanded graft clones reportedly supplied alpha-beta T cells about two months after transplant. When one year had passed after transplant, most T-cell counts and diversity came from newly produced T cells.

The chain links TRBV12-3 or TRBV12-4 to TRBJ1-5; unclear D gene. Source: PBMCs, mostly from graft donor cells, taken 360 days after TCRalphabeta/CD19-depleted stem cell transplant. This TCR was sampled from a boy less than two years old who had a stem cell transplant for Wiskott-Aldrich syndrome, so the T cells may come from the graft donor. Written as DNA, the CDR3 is TGTGCCAGCAGTTCCATCTTCAAGGGAGGGCCCCAGCATTTT. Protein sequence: CASSSIFKGGPQHF.